This entry lists 5 T cell receptor beta chains sequenced from one sample in a study of CD8 T cells in Susac syndrome. A quantity of about 0.5 to 1 ug RNA underwent reverse transcription using random hexamers. MiXCR, applied by TCRdb to the immunoSEQ multiplex PCR reads, yields one record per CDR3 protein. The repertoire has about 250,000 distinct CDR3 sequences, just under 95% of them found once; the top ten carry around 0.067%. Source material: CD4+ T cells from PBMCs. All receptors derive from a human donor with multiple sclerosis.

This rearrangement joins TRBV5-6 to TRBJ1-1; 9 bases are a match to TRBD1. The germline V gene has CDR1 SGHDT and CDR2 YYEEEE. The CDR3 length is 17 residues. J was trimmed by 1 base and V by 4 bases; bases with no gene match: 11. The CDR3 DNA sequence: TGTGCCAGCAGCCCTGAGCCGGGACAGGGATGGAACACTGAAGCTTTCTTT. It is translated as CASSPEPGQGWNTEAFF.

This chain joins TRBV11-2 and TRBJ1-5; possibly TRBD1 for D (5 bases). Trimming removed 4 bases from V and 0 bases from J, with 7 bases in between. The germline gives CDR1 SGHAT, CDR2 FQNNGV. The length of the CDR3 is 14 residues. The CDR3 nucleotides read TGTGCCAGCAGCTCCGGGGCTAGCAATCAGCCCCAGCATTTT. Amino acid sequence: CASSSGASNQPQHF.

The gene calls are TRBV6-6 and TRBJ2-2; D remains unclear. V lost 2 bases and J lost 1, with 11 bases in between. Germline CDR1 is MNHNY and CDR2 is SVGAGI (reference sequence). The CDR3 extends over 16 amino acids. The CDR3 DNA follows: TGTGCCAGCAGTTACCCCGTCAGCGTGAACACCGGGGAGCTGTTTTTT. This translates into CASSYPVSVNTGELFF.

The chain recombines TRBV24-1 with TRBJ1-2, with 7 bases lining up with TRBD1. Per germline, CDR1 KGHDR and CDR2 SFDVKD. V trimming: 3 bases; J trimming: 5 bases; junction bases outside the gene matches: 5. There are 14 residues in the CDR3. The CDR3 bases are TGTGCCACCAGTGATCGGACAGGCGGATATGGCTACACCTTC. Translation gives CATSDRTGGYGYTF.

This chain uses TRBV7-6 with TRBJ2-5, with 10 bases that match TRBD2. The CDR3 is made up of 16 amino acids. Germline lookup yields CDR1 SGHVS and CDR2 FNYEAQ. The junction had 8 bases not matched to a gene; V was cut back by 3 bases and J by 4 bases. The CDR3 loop is CASSLGPGLALETQYF. The CDR3 coding sequence is TGTGCCAGCAGCTTGGGACCGGGACTAGCGTTAGAGACCCAGTACTTC.